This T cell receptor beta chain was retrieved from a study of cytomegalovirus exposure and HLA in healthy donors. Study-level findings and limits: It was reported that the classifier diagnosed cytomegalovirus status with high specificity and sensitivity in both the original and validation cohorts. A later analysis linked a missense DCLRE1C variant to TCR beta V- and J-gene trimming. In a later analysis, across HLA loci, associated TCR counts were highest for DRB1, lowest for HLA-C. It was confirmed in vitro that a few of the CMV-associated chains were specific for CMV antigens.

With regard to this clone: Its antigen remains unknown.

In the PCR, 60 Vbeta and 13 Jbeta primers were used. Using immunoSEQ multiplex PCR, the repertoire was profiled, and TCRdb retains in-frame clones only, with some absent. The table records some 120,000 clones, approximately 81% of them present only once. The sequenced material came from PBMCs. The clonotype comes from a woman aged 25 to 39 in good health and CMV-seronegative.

DNA of the CDR3: TGTGCCAGCAGCCCTTCCCCCTCCTACGAGCAGTACTTC. This sequence encodes CASSPSPSYEQYF. The chain has TRBV7-3 and TRBJ2-7; D gene uncertain. V dropped 5 bases and J dropped 0 bases, with 8 bases sitting between them. Germline CDR1 is SGHTA and CDR2 is FQGTGA. There are 13 residues in the CDR3.